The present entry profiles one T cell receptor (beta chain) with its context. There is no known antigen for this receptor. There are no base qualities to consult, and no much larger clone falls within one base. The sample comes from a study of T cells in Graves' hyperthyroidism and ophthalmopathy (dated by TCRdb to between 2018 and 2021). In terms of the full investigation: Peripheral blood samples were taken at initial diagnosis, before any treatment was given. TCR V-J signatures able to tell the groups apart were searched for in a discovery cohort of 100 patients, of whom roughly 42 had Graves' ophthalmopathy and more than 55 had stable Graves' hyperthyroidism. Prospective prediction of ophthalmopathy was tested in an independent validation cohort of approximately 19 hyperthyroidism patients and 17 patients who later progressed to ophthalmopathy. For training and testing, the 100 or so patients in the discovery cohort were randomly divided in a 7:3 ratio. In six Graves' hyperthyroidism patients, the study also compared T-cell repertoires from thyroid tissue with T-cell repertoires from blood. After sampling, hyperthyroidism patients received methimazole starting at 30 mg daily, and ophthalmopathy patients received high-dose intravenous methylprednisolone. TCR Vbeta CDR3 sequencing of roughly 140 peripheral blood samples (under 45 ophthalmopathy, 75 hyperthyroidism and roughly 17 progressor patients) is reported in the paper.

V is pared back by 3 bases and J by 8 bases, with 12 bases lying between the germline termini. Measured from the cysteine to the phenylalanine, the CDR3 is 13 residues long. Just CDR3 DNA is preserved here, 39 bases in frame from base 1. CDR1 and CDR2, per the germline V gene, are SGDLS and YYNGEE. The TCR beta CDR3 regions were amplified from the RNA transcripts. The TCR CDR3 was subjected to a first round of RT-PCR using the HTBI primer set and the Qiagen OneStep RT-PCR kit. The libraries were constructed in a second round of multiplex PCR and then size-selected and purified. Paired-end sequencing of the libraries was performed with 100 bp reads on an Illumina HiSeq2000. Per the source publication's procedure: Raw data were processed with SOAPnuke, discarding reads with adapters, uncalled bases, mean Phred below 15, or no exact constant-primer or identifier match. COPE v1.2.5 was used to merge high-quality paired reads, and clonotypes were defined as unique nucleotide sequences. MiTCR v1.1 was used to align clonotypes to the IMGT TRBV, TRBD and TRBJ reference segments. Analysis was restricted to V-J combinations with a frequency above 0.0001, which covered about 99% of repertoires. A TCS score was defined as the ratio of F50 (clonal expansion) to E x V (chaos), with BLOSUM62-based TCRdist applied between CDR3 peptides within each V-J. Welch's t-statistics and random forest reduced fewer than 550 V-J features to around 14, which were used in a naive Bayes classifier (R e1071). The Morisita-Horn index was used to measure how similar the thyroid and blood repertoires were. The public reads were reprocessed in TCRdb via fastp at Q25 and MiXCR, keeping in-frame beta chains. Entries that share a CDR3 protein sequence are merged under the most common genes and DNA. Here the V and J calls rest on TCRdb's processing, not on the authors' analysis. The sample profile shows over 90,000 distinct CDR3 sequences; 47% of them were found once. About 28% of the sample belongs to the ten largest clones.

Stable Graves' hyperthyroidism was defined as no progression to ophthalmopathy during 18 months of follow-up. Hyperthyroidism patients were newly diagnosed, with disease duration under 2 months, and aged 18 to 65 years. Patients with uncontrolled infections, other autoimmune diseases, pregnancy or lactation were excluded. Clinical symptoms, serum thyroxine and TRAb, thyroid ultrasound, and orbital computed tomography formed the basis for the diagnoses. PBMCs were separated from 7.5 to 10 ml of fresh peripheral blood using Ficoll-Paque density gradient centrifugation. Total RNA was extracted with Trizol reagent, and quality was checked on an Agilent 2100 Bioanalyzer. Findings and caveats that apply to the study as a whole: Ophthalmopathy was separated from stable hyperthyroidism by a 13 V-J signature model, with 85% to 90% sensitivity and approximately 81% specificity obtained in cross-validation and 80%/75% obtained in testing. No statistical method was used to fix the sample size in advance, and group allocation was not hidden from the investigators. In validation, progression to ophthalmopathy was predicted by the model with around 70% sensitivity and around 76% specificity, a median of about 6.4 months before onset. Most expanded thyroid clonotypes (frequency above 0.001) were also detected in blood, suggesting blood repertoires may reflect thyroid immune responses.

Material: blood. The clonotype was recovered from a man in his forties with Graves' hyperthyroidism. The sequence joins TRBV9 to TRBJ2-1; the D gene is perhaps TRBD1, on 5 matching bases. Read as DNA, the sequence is TGTGCCAGCAGCGCAACAGGTATCGATGAGCAGTTCTTC. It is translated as CASSATGIDEQFF. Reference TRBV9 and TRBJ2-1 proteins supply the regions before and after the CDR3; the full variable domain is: DSGVTQTPKHLITATGQRVTLRCSPRSGDLSVYWYQQSLDQGLQFLIQYYNGEERAKGNILERFSAQQFPDLHSELNLSSLELGDSALYFCASSATGIDEQFFGPGTRLTVL.